This T cell receptor (beta chain) was observed in a study of blood T cells in healthy people across ages. Findings and limits, study-wide: Greater diversity and more naive CD4+ cells were seen in long-lived donors than in aged donors.

About this clonotype: No antigen is known for it. One base away lies a much larger clone, so this may be a sequencing read error.

Next came a second PCR, run for about 7 to 11 cycles, which used a sample-barcoded 5' primer along with a J-beta primer mix. TCRdb re-analysed the 5' RACE reads in MiXCR, keeping a single row per CDR3 protein. In the table there are hundreds of thousands of distinct CDR3 sequences, about 30% of which are singletons. PBMCs, at least 6.5 million per sample, were isolated. There were at least 5.5 micrograms of total RNA extracted from every sample. The CDR3 has 12 amino acids. The germline V gene encodes CDR1 LGHNT and CDR2 FRNRAP. After removal of 9 bases from V and 7 bases from J, the junction contained 4 bases not matched to a gene.

The sample comprised blood. This chain uses TRBV12-5 with TRBJ2-3, with TRBD1 matching over 10 bases. The sequence came from a woman of 80 years or more in good health. CDR3 nucleotide sequence: TGTGCTAGGGGACAGGGGTTGAATACGCAGTATTTT. Amino acids: CARGQGLNTQYF. The full variable domain, completed using reference TRBV12-5 and TRBJ2-3, is DARVTQTPRHKVTEMGQEVTMRCQPILGHNTVFWYRQTMMQGLELLAYFRNRAPLDDSGMPKDRFSAEMPDATLATLKIQPSEPRDSAVYFCARGQGLNTQYFGPGTRLTVL.